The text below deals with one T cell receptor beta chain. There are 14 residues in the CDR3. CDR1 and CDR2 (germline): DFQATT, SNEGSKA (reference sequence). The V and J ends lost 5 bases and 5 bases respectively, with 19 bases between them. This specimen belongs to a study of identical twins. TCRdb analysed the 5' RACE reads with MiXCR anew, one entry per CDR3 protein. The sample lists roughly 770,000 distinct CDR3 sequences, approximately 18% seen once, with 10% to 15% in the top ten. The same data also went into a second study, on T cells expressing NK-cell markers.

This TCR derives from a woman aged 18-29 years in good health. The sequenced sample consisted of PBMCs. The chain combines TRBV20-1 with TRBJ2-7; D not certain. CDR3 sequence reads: CSALNLVAENEQYF. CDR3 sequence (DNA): TGCAGTGCTCTCAACCTCGTCGCGGAGAACGAGCAGTACTTC.